What follows are 19 T cell receptor beta chains derived from one specimen sequenced in a study of human T cells and chemical hapten exposure. From the 5' RACE reads, TCRdb called clonotypes with MiXCR, one entry per CDR3 protein. The table lists approximately 150,000 distinct CDR3 sequences, over 3.5% of them singletons. The template was total RNA from unfractionated whole blood. These TCRs come from a female donor in good health.

This clonotype was recorded at least ten times. This chain uses TRBV29-1 with TRBJ1-1, with TRBD1 as a possible D gene (5 bases). The V and J ends lost 4 bases and 6 bases respectively, with 15 bases between them. The CDR3 has 13 residues. From germline, CDR1 is SQVTM and CDR2 ANQGSEA. This CDR3 reads CSVVRGGFPEAFF. The CDR3 DNA sequence: TGCAGCGTTGTGAGGGGCGGTTTTCCTGAAGCTTTCTTT.

This clonotype occurred a few times. This sequence joins TRBV7-8 and TRBJ2-1; the D is unclear. This CDR3 spans 15 amino acids. Germline V CDR1 and CDR2: SGHVS, FQNEAQ. V was pared by 7 bases and J by 5 bases, with 18 bases between. CDR3 region: CASIPPGVGDNEQFF. The DNA for the CDR3 is TGTGCCAGCATACCCCCAGGTGTTGGCGACAATGAGCAGTTCTTC.

This clonotype was counted between two and nine times. The chain couples TRBV20-1 to TRBJ1-5; possibly TRBD1 for D (5 bases). The CDR3 sequence is 12 residues long. In germline, CDR1 is DFQATT, CDR2 SNEGSKA (reference sequence). V shed 4 bases and J shed 5 bases, with 9 bases lying between them. CDR3 DNA sequence: TGCAGTGCTACAGGGTGTGATCAGCCCCAGCATTTT. This gives the protein CSATGCDQPQHF.

This clonotype was observed a handful of times. A much larger clone differs by one base, so this may be a read error. The CDR3 reads CASSLSQGVGLDTQYF. The DNA for the CDR3 is TGTGCCAGCAGCTTATCTCAGGGAGTTGGTTTGGATACGCAGTATTTT. This sequence joins TRBV7-8 and TRBJ2-3, with D perhaps matching TRBD1 or TRBD2 (5 bases each). Germline CDR1 and CDR2: SGHVS and FQNEAQ. Trimming removed 2 bases at V and 6 bases at J, with 18 bases between. This CDR3 region has 16 residues.

With respect to this clonotype: Just one base apart from a much larger clone, this may be a read error. This rearrangement joins TRBV5-1 to TRBJ2-7, with D possibly matching TRBD1 (5 bases). Trimming removed 1 base at V and 5 bases at J, with 13 bases between. This CDR3 is 14 amino acids long. Germline loops: CDR1 SGHRS, CDR2 YFSETQ. CDR3 nucleotide sequence: TGCGCCAGCAGCTTGTTGTGGCAGGGCGACGAGCAGTACTTC. Translation: CASSLLWQGDEQYF.

In this sample, this clonotype turned up a few times. V is TRBV2 and J is TRBJ1-2; TRBD1 is a possible D gene (6 bases). The CDR3 sequence is 12 residues long. Trimming took 7 bases from V and 3 from J, leaving 9 bases between them. CDR1 is SNHLY, CDR2 FYNNEI, per germline. The CDR3 coding sequence is TGTGCCAGCAACAGGGATGACTATGGCTACACCTTC. Amino acid sequence: CASNRDDYGYTF. Supplemented by reference TRBV2 and TRBJ1-2, the full variable domain reads EPEVTQTPSHQVTQMGQEVILRCVPISNHLYFYWYRQILGQKVEFLVSFYNNEISEKSEIFDDQFSVERPDGSNFTLKIRSTKLEDSAMYFCASNRDDYGYTFGSGTRLTVV.

This clonotype was seen more than once but under ten times. The rearrangement joins TRBV12-3 or TRBV12-4 to TRBJ1-1; 8 nucleotides line up with TRBD1. Unmatched junction bases numbered 16, after V lost 4 bases and J lost 0 bases. This CDR3 is built from 19 residues. The CDR3 DNA sequence: TGTGCCAGCAGTTCCTCCCAAACCGGGACAGGATTTATGAACACTGAAGCTTTCTTT. Translation: CASSSSQTGTGFMNTEAFF.

This clonotype was observed many times. This sequence joins TRBV15 and TRBJ2-5; 7 nucleotides line up with TRBD2. This CDR3 region has 14 residues. Trimming cost V 4 bases and J 5 bases; bases outside gene matches: 7. CDR1 and CDR2 (germline): LNHNV, YYDKDF (reference sequence). The CDR3 is CATSMGGDSETQYF. Written as DNA, the CDR3 is TGTGCCACCAGCATGGGGGGGGATTCCGAGACCCAGTACTTC.

This clonotype has a count of ten or more. The chain uses TRBV12-3 or TRBV12-4 and TRBJ1-1; a possible D gene is TRBD1 (5 bases). V was clipped by 4 bases and J by 11 bases, with 17 bases between them. The CDR3 has 13 amino acids. CDR3 in amino acids: CASSSQGNLCAFF. The CDR3 coding sequence is TGTGCCAGCAGTTCTCAGGGAAACCTGTGCGCTTTCTTT.

This clonotype was seen ten or more times. CDR3 nucleotide sequence: TGTGCCATCAGTGAGTCGATGGTGGGGGTCCTCTCCTACGAGCAGTACTTC. This sequence encodes CAISESMVGVLSYEQYF. The chain combines TRBV10-3 with TRBJ2-7, with D perhaps assigned TRBD1 or TRBD2 (5 bases each). V shed 0 bases and J shed 0 bases, with 15 bases lying between them. Per germline, CDR1 ENHRY and CDR2 SYGVKD. This CDR3 comprises 17 residues.

This clonotype was picked up many times. DNA of the CDR3: TGTGCCAGCAGCTTAGCCTTCGCAGATACGCAGTATTTT. This sequence encodes CASSLAFADTQYF. The chain links TRBV11-2 to TRBJ2-3, with D uncertain. Trimming took off 1 base at V and 4 bases at J, with 6 bases between the two ends. The CDR3 totals 13 residues. The germline CDR1 and CDR2 sequences are SGHAT and FQNNGV.

Only a few counts were recorded for this clonotype. The CDR3 region is CSVEDPYRVGYGYTF. In DNA form, the CDR3 reads TGCAGCGTTGAAGATCCGTACAGGGTTGGCTATGGCTACACCTTC. The chain joins TRBV29-1 to TRBJ1-2, with TRBD1 as a possible D gene (6 bases). Germline CDR1 reads SQVTM; CDR2 reads ANQGSEA. There are 15 residues in the CDR3. V was cut by 0 bases and J by 4 bases, with 15 bases left in between.

Many counts were recorded for this clonotype. J is TRBJ1-2 and V is TRBV4-3; D ambiguous. Trimming removed 4 bases at V and 4 bases at J, with 16 bases between. Germline CDR1 reads LGHNA; CDR2 reads YSLEER. This CDR3 has 15 amino acids. The CDR3 region is CASSRRVGIIYGYTF. As DNA, the CDR3 is TGCGCCAGCAGCCGGCGGGTTGGCATTATCTATGGCTACACCTTC.

This clonotype was counted between two and nine times. This rearrangement joins TRBV9 to TRBJ2-2; tentative D call: TRBD1 (5 bases). Per the germline V gene, CDR1 is SGDLS and CDR2 is YYNGEE. This CDR3 contains 16 residues. Between the trimmed V and J ends, which lost 0 bases and 3 bases, there was a span of 12 bases. CDR3 DNA: TGTGCCAGCAGCGTAGGACAGCTTTTGGACACCGGGGAGCTGTTTTTT. Protein: CASSVGQLLDTGELFF.

This clonotype was counted ten times or more. J is TRBJ2-3 and V is TRBV5-1, with 7 bases that match TRBD2. The V gene's germline CDR1 is SGHRS and CDR2 YFSETQ. The V and J ends lost 4 bases and 6 bases, in that order; junction bases with no gene match: 8. There are 14 residues in the CDR3. This CDR3 is CASSEGLVGDTQYF. The CDR3 nucleotides are TGCGCCAGCAGCGAAGGACTAGTGGGGGATACGCAGTATTTT. The full variable domain, rest sourced from reference TRBV5-1 and TRBJ2-3, is KAGVTQTPRYLIKTRGQQVTLSCSPISGHRSVSWYQQTPGQGLQFLFEYFSETQRNKGNFPGRFSGRQFSNSRSEMNVSTLELGDSALYLCASSEGLVGDTQYFGPGTRLTVL.

There are many counts of this clonotype. This chain connects TRBV12-3 or TRBV12-4 to TRBJ1-1; 8 bases align to TRBD1. V lost 6 bases and J lost 8; bases outside the gene matches: 11. There are 14 residues in the CDR3. The CDR3 is CASRRTGLYPEAFF. As DNA, the CDR3 is TGTGCCAGCAGAAGGACAGGGCTTTACCCCGAAGCTTTCTTT.

This clonotype was recorded a few times. The rearrangement joins TRBV20-1 to TRBJ2-1; 11 nucleotides align to TRBD2. Germline trimming cut 6 bases from V and 9 bases from J; bases unmatched to any gene: 13. The CDR3 sequence is 15 residues long. CDR1 is DFQATT and CDR2 is SNEGSKA in the germline V gene (reference sequence). CDR3 sequence (DNA): TGCAGTGCGACCCTAGCGGGGGGAGATAGGGGTGAGCAGTTCTTC. As protein: CSATLAGGDRGEQFF.

This clonotype was seen a handful of times. The rearrangement uses TRBV12-3 or TRBV12-4 and TRBJ1-2; TRBD1 is a possible D gene (5 bases). The CDR3 runs 13 residues. With 1 base removed from V and 6 bases from J, the gap between germline ends came to 9 bases. The CDR3 DNA reads TGTGCCAGCAGTTTAGTCCAGGGCCATGGCTACACCTTC. Translation: CASSLVQGHGYTF.

This clonotype was recorded a few times. V is TRBV12-3 or TRBV12-4 and J is TRBJ2-7; TRBD2 matches 9 bases. Trimming cost V 7 bases and J 4 bases; bases outside gene matches: 14. The CDR3 covers 16 residues. DNA for the CDR3: TGTGCCAGCACTTCCGTGGGCGGGGGGGGCAGGTACGAGCAGTACTTC. Translation gives CASTSVGGGGRYEQYF.